The 26 T cell receptor beta chains in this list originate from one sample, sequenced in a study of shared clonotypes between healthy human individuals. As defined, naive CD8 cells were CD45RO-negative and positively selected for CCR7, with terminally differentiated effector memory CD45RA+ cells excluded. TCRdb keeps only in-frame clones here, not all; method: immunoSEQ multiplex PCR. The sample lists about 2,100,000 clones; 90% to 95% were seen once. Specimen: naive CD8+ T cells from PBMCs. The receptors come from a man aged 18 to 29 in good health. Some clones in this sample may be carry-over from other donors' samples.

The V and J genes are TRBV10-3 and TRBJ2-7; TRBD1 or TRBD2 may be the D gene (5 bases each). Germline V gives CDR1 ENHRY, CDR2 SYGVKD. CDR3 length: 16 residues. V was cut by 4 bases and J by 0 bases, with 16 bases left in between. The CDR3 nucleotides read TGTGCCATCAGTGGATCAGGGAGTGGGACCTCCTACGAGCAGTACTTC. This gives the protein CAISGSGSGTSYEQYF.

The chain recombines TRBV4-1 with TRBJ2-5; no reliable D call. Germline lookup yields CDR1 MGHRA and CDR2 YSYEKL. This CDR3 has 15 amino acids. V dropped 4 bases and J dropped 1 base, with 13 bases sitting between them. CDR3 residues: CASSPSLGIQETQYF. The CDR3 DNA is TGCGCCAGCAGCCCTTCCTTGGGTATCCAAGAGACCCAGTACTTC.

The genes are TRBV6-6 and TRBJ2-5, with TRBD2 identical over 8 bases. Germline trimming cut 3 bases from V and 2 bases from J; bases unmatched to any gene: 8. The CDR3 has 16 amino acids. The germline gives CDR1 MNHNY, CDR2 SVGAGI (reference sequence). DNA of the CDR3: TGTGCCAGCAGTTATAGTAGCGGGGTTACTCAAGAGACCCAGTACTTC. It codes for CASSYSSGVTQETQYF.

The rearrangement joins TRBV28 to TRBJ1-5; D remains ambiguous. With 4 bases removed from V and 5 bases from J, the gap between germline ends came to 9 bases. CDR1 MDHEN and CDR2 SYDVKM come from the germline V gene. This CDR3 has 13 residues. The CDR3 sequence is CASSWTPYQPQHF. The CDR3, as DNA: TGTGCCAGCAGTTGGACGCCATATCAGCCCCAGCATTTT.

The chain recombines TRBV6-6 with TRBJ2-7, with 9 nucleotides matching TRBD2. V dropped 3 bases and J dropped 3; count of bases not matched to a gene: 9. Germline CDR1 and CDR2: MNHNY and SVGAGI (reference sequence). The CDR3 spans 16 residues. CDR3 DNA: TGTGCCAGCAGTTATGGGGCGGGAGGGCCTGGCTACGAGCAGTACTTC. It is translated as CASSYGAGGPGYEQYF.

This sequence joins TRBV7-9 and TRBJ2-1; 8 bases are shared with TRBD1. The CDR3 is made up of 15 amino acids. The V gene end was trimmed by 5 bases and the J gene end by 6 bases; junction bases not matched to a gene: 9. Per germline, CDR1 SEHNR and CDR2 FQNEAQ (reference sequence). As DNA, the CDR3 is TGTGCCAGCAGCCGGGGGACAGGAGCCCTCAATGAGCAGTTCTTC. It codes for CASSRGTGALNEQFF.

This chain joins TRBV4-3 and TRBJ1-4; no clear D gene. The CDR3 extends over 15 amino acids. CDR1 and CDR2 (germline): LGHNA, YSLEER. The germline V and J ends were trimmed by 0 bases and 10 bases, with 15 bases remaining between them. The CDR3 bases are TGCGCCAGCAGCCAAGATCGCGGGGTTCTTGGAAAACTGTTTTTT. It is translated as CASSQDRGVLGKLFF.

The chain carries TRBV28 and TRBJ1-2, with a possible D match to TRBD1 (6 bases). Germline CDR1 MDHEN, CDR2 SYDVKM. The germline V and J ends were trimmed by 2 bases and 3 bases, with 13 bases remaining between them. This CDR3 comprises 15 residues. DNA of the CDR3: TGTGCCAGCAGTTTAACGGGCGGGACATACTATGGCTACACCTTC. It translates to CASSLTGGTYYGYTF.

This sequence joins TRBV7-9 and TRBJ2-7, with D hard to call. Per the germline V gene, CDR1 is SEHNR and CDR2 is FQNEAQ (reference sequence). Between the trimmed V and J ends, which lost 5 bases and 7 bases, there was a span of 15 bases. CDR3 size: 13 residues. CDR3 sequence: CASSRSALREQYF. The DNA for the CDR3 is TGTGCCAGCAGCCGATCCGCCTTGAGGGAGCAGTACTTC.

This chain links TRBV7-2 with TRBJ2-7, with a weak D call TRBD2 (6 bases). V dropped 1 base and J dropped 3 bases, with 10 bases sitting between them. The CDR3 contains 14 residues. CDR1 SGHTA and CDR2 FQGNSA come from the germline V gene. CDR3 sequence: CASSLGVSGYEQYF. In DNA, the CDR3 is TGTGCCAGCAGCTTAGGGGTTAGCGGCTACGAGCAGTACTTC.

The V and J genes are TRBV5-6 and TRBJ2-7; 7 bases map to TRBD1. In germline, CDR1 is SGHDT, CDR2 YYEEEE. V trimming: 4 bases; J trimming: 5 bases; junction bases outside the gene matches: 12. This CDR3 spans 15 amino acids. The CDR3 spells CASSQAPQGVDEQYF. CDR3 nucleotides: TGTGCCAGCAGCCAAGCGCCCCAGGGGGTAGACGAGCAGTACTTC.

The chain links TRBV7-8 to TRBJ2-1; 8 positions match TRBD2. The CDR3 runs 15 residues. V trimming: 5 bases; J trimming: 7 bases; junction bases outside the gene matches: 10. CDR1 is SGHVS, CDR2 FQNEAQ, per germline. The CDR3 DNA is TGTGCCAGCAGCATCCCCGCGGGAGGCATGAATGAGCAGTTCTTC. Amino acids: CASSIPAGGMNEQFF.

This sequence joins TRBV6-5 and TRBJ1-2; unclear D gene. This CDR3 contains 13 residues. The germline V gene has CDR1 MNHEY and CDR2 SVGAGI. Trimming removed 0 bases at V and 5 bases at J, with 7 bases between. CDR3 nucleotides: TGTGCCAGCAGTTACTCAGCCTTTTATGGCTACACCTTC. Its translation is CASSYSAFYGYTF.

This clone was seen more than once but under ten times. V and J are TRBV4-1 and TRBJ1-1, with D tentatively TRBD1 (6 bases). The CDR3 totals 13 residues. Germline lookup yields CDR1 MGHRA and CDR2 YSYEKL. CDR3 residues: CAAGLPGDTEAFF. The CDR3 bases are TGCGCGGCCGGTCTCCCAGGGGACACTGAAGCTTTCTTT.

The CDR3 reads CASSPPRISGSGGYTF. The CDR3 bases are TGTGCCAGCTCACCGCCACGAATTTCAGGGTCTGGGGGCTACACCTTC. V and J are TRBV18 and TRBJ1-2, with D possibly TRBD1 on 5 matching bases. CDR1 is KGHSH and CDR2 is LQKENI in the germline V gene. The V end was cut by 3 bases, the J end by 8 bases, with 22 bases between. CDR3 length: 16 amino acids.

The V gene is TRBV27, the J gene TRBJ1-2, with 7 bases identical to TRBD1. This CDR3 is built from 15 residues. Unmatched junction bases numbered 7, after V lost 2 bases and J lost 4 bases. Germline CDR1 is MNHEY and CDR2 is SMNVEV (reference sequence). The CDR3 nucleotides read TGTGCCAGCAGTTTAAAAATAGGGGGCCTCTATGGCTACACCTTC. Protein: CASSLKIGGLYGYTF.

A single count supports this clone. The CDR3 sequence is CASSPGTSAYEQYF. The DNA of the CDR3 is TGTGCCAGCAGCCCCGGGACTAGCGCCTACGAGCAGTACTTC. V gene TRBV6-6 combines with J gene TRBJ2-7, with 10 bases lining up with TRBD2. Germline CDR1 and CDR2: MNHNY and SVGAGI (reference sequence). CDR3 size: 14 residues. V lost 6 bases, J lost 2 bases, and 4 bases stayed unmatched.

This clone was detected only a few times. The chain combines TRBV7-9 with TRBJ1-2; perhaps TRBD1 as D (5 bases). The CDR3 runs to 15 residues. Trimming cost V 5 bases and J 6 bases, with 19 bases left between them. Germline loops: CDR1 SEHNR, CDR2 FQNEAQ (reference sequence). CDR3 residues: CASSTGGLGVDGYTF. In DNA form, the CDR3 reads TGTGCCAGCAGCACCGGGGGATTGGGGGTAGATGGCTACACCTTC.

J is TRBJ2-3 and V is TRBV4-2, with a possible D match to TRBD2 (6 bases). The germline CDR1 and CDR2 sequences are LGHNA and YNFKEQ. The CDR3 runs to 19 residues. V was pared by 0 bases and J by 0 bases, with 19 bases between. The CDR3 loop reads CASSQEGSGGPASTDTQYF. The DNA of the CDR3 is TGTGCCAGCAGCCAAGAAGGTAGCGGAGGCCCAGCTAGCACAGATACGCAGTATTTT.

This chain joins TRBV19 and TRBJ2-7, with D maybe TRBD2 (5 bases). Germline V gene data show CDR1 as LNHDA and CDR2 as SQIVND (reference sequence). Trimming shortened V by 5 bases and J by 2 bases, and 10 bases separated the two germline ends. This CDR3 has 13 amino acids. The CDR3 region is CASSADGAYEQYF. CDR3 sequence (DNA): TGTGCCAGTAGTGCGGACGGGGCCTACGAGCAGTACTTC.

V gene TRBV30 combines with J gene TRBJ1-2; tentatively, D is TRBD1 (5 bases). This CDR3 comprises 12 residues. Trimming stripped 1 base from V and 6 bases from J, with 9 bases between. Germline V gene data show CDR1 as GTSNPN and CDR2 as SVGIG (reference sequence). The CDR3: CAWSESGDGYTF. CDR3 nucleotides: TGTGCCTGGAGTGAATCGGGGGATGGCTACACCTTC.

This clone was seen a few times. CDR3 DNA sequence: TGTGCCAGCTCACCAACCGGGACCTTGGGCACTGAAGCTTTCTTT. Its protein product is CASSPTGTLGTEAFF. The chain employs TRBV18 and TRBJ1-1; D perhaps matches TRBD1 (5 bases). The ends were cut back, 2 bases at V and 4 bases at J, with 14 bases in the middle. Per the germline V gene, CDR1 is KGHSH and CDR2 is LQKENI. The CDR3 length is 15 residues.

Concerning this clone: Other DNA variants within this sample encode the same CDR3. The V call is TRBV27, the J call TRBJ1-5; the D gene is possibly TRBD1 (6 bases). The V end was cut by 3 bases, the J end by 6 bases, with 12 bases between. This CDR3 has 14 amino acids. CDR1 and CDR2 (germline): MNHEY, SMNVEV (reference sequence). CDR3 region: CASSFSGVGQPQHF. Written as DNA, the CDR3 is TGTGCCAGCAGTTTTTCAGGGGTTGGTCAGCCCCAGCATTTT.

This chain uses TRBV11-2 with TRBJ2-1; TRBD2 matches 9 bases. Germline CDR1 SGHAT, CDR2 FQNNGV. CDR3 length: 15 residues. V shed 1 base and J 6 bases; nucleotides not matched to a gene: 4. Written as DNA, the CDR3 is TGTGCCAGCAGCTTAGGGCTAGCGGGAATCAATGAGCAGTTCTTC. This encodes CASSLGLAGINEQFF.

The rearrangement uses TRBV4-3 and TRBJ2-5, with D maybe TRBD2 (6 bases). CDR1 is LGHNA and CDR2 is YSLEER in the germline V gene. Trimming cost V 0 bases and J 4 bases, with 18 bases left between them. This CDR3 region has 17 residues. This CDR3 is CASSQDRTGLLGETQYF. DNA of the CDR3: TGCGCCAGCAGCCAAGATAGGACGGGACTTCTGGGAGAGACCCAGTACTTC.

The chain uses TRBV7-9 and TRBJ1-5; TRBD1 might be the D (6 bases). The CDR3 runs to 16 residues. The germline V gene encodes CDR1 SEHNR and CDR2 FQNEAQ (reference sequence). V was cut by 4 bases and J by 6 bases, with 19 bases left in between. As DNA, the CDR3 is TGTGCCAGCAGCTCGCCGGACAGTGAAGCTAGTCAGCCCCAGCATTTT. Residues: CASSSPDSEASQPQHF.